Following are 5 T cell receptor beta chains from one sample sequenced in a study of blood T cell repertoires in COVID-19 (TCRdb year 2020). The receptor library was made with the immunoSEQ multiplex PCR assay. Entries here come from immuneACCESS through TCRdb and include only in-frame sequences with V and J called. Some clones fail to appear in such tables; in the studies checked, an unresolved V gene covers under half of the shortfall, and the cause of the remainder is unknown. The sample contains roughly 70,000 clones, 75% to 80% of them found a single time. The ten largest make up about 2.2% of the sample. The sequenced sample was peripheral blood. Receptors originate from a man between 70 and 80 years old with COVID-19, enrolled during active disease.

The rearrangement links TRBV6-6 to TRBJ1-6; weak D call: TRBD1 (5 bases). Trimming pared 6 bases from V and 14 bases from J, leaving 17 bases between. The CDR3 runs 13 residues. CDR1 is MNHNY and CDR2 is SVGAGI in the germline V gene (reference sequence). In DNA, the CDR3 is TGTGCCAGCAGCTCCCGGGGGGAGGCGTCCCTCCACTTT. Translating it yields CASSSRGEASLHF.

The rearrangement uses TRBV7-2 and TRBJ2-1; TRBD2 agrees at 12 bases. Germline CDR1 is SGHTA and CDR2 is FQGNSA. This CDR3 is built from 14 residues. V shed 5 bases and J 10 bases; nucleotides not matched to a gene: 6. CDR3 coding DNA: TGTGCCAGCAGCGCCCGACTAGCGGGAGCCGAGCAGTTCTTC. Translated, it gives CASSARLAGAEQFF.

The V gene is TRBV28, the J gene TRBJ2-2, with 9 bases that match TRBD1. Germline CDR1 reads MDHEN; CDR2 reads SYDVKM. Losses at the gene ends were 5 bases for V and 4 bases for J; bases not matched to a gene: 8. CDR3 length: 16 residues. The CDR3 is CASSLGTGLATGELFF. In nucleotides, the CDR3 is TGTGCCAGCAGTCTGGGGACAGGGTTGGCCACCGGGGAGCTGTTTTTT.

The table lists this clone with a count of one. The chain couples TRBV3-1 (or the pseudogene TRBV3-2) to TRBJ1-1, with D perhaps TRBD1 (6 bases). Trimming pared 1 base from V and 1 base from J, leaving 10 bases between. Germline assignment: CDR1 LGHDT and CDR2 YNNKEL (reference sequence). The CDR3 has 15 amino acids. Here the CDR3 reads CASSQGQVPNTEAFF. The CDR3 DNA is TGTGCCAGCAGCCAAGGACAGGTCCCGAACACTGAAGCTTTCTTT.

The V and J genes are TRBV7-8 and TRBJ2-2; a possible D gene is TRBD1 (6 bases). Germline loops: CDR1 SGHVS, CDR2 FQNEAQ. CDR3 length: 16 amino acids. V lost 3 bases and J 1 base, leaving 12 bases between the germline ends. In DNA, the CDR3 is TGTGCCAGCAGCTTTACCCGAGGGGGGAACACCGGGGAGCTGTTTTTT. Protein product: CASSFTRGGNTGELFF.